The 29 T cell receptor beta chains given below trace back to one sample, sequenced in a study of regulatory T cells in long-lasting Graves disease. Arm-PCR of CDR3 regions with iRepertoire HTBI primers generated TCR beta libraries. TCRdb processed the multiplex PCR reads anew with MiXCR; each CDR3 protein has one entry. The table records 350,000 to 500,000 distinct CDR3 sequences, 21% of them present only once. Time point given: persistent/refractory GD, antithyroid drugs over 5 years with positive TRAb. From RNA extracted from PBMCs, the TCR library was made. Source: peripheral blood mononuclear cells (PBMCs), taken when the disease was refractory, from a patient treated with antithyroid drugs. The receptors come from a female donor with Graves disease.

The J gene is TRBJ2-7, the V gene TRBV5-4, with 9 bases aligning to TRBD2. The germline V gene has CDR1 SGHNT and CDR2 YYREEE (reference sequence). The V segment lost 3 bases and the J segment 3 bases; nucleotides outside the gene matches: 4. The CDR3 has 14 amino acids. In nucleotides, the CDR3 is TGTGCCAGCAGCTCTTTAGCGGGAGACTACGAGCAGTACTTC. It codes for CASSSLAGDYEQYF.

V usage is TRBV28 and J usage is TRBJ2-3, with D uncertain. Germline-derived CDR1 and CDR2 are MDHEN and SYDVKM. V gave up 11 bases and J gave up 1 base, with 7 bases separating them. The CDR3 is 11 amino acids. The CDR3, as DNA: TGTGCCTCGGGCGGCACAGATACGCAGTATTTT. Residues: CASGGTDTQYF.

There are a few counts of this clonotype. The DNA for the CDR3 is TGTGCCACCAGGGGACAGGGGGCTGGCGGGGAGCTGTTTTTT. Protein product: CATRGQGAGGELFF. The chain combines TRBV24-1 with TRBJ2-2, with 12 bases aligning to TRBD1. This CDR3 has 14 residues. Losses at the gene ends were 7 bases for V and 7 bases for J; bases not matched to a gene: 3. The germline V gene encodes CDR1 KGHDR and CDR2 SFDVKD.

This clonotype came up many times. This chain joins TRBV12-3 or TRBV12-4 and TRBJ1-2; D may be TRBD1 (5 bases). Trimming took off 7 bases at V and 4 bases at J, with 16 bases between the two ends. The CDR3 has 14 amino acids. CDR3 nucleotides: TGTGCCAGCAACCCAGCAGGGAGAGCCTATGGCTACACCTTC. Translated: CASNPAGRAYGYTF.

This rearrangement joins TRBV30 to TRBJ2-7, with D uncertain. Trimming stripped 3 bases from V and 0 bases from J, with 12 bases between. CDR1 is GTSNPN, CDR2 SVGIG, per germline (reference sequence). There are 14 residues in the CDR3. The CDR3 DNA reads TGTGCCTGGAGAAGACGGTGGAGCTCCTACGAGCAGTACTTC. This encodes CAWRRRWSSYEQYF.

This chain links TRBV28 with TRBJ1-5; TRBD1 matches 8 bases. Unmatched junction bases numbered 8, after V lost 6 bases and J lost 4 bases. The CDR3 totals 15 residues. Germline V gene data show CDR1 as MDHEN and CDR2 as SYDVKM. CDR3 sequence reads: CASRPTGQANQPQHF. CDR3 nucleotides: TGTGCCAGCAGACCGACGGGACAGGCAAATCAGCCCCAGCATTTT.

This clonotype was recorded a few times. The V gene is TRBV25-1, the J gene TRBJ1-1, with D perhaps matching TRBD1 (5 bases). The V gene's germline CDR1 is MGHDK and CDR2 SYGVNS. The germline V and J ends were trimmed by 3 bases and 4 bases, with 12 bases remaining between them. This CDR3 spans 14 amino acids. In nucleotides, the CDR3 is TGTGCCAGCAGTGATCTAGGGACGGGCACTGAAGCTTTCTTT. Protein product: CASSDLGTGTEAFF.

In this sample, this clonotype turned up many times. The chain couples TRBV6-4 to TRBJ1-1; a weak D match, TRBD1 (6 bases). Between the trimmed V and J ends, which lost 0 bases and 0 bases, there was a span of 20 bases. This CDR3 has 19 residues. CDR1 is MRHNA and CDR2 is SNTAGT in the germline V gene. CDR3 DNA: TGTGCCAGCAGTGACTCGAGGCAGGGGCCGGACCACATGAACACTGAAGCTTTCTTT. It encodes CASSDSRQGPDHMNTEAFF.

Many counts were recorded for this clonotype. This sequence joins TRBV27 and TRBJ2-6; D gene uncertain. CDR1 and CDR2 (germline): MNHEY, SMNVEV (reference sequence). Trimming cost V 1 base and J 0 bases, with 4 bases left between them. This CDR3 has 15 amino acids. The CDR3 sequence: CASSLWSSGANVLTF. CDR3 sequence (DNA): TGTGCCAGCAGTTTATGGAGCTCTGGGGCCAACGTCCTGACTTTC.

Comment on this clonotype: This may be a read error: a much more frequent sequence differs by one nucleotide. This chain connects TRBV20-1 to TRBJ1-1; 7 bases fit TRBD1. CDR1 is DFQATT and CDR2 is SNEGSKA in the germline V gene (reference sequence). CDR3 length: 12 residues. The CDR3 loop reads CSAPRGNTEALF. In DNA, the CDR3 is TGCAGTGCCCCCAGGGGGAACACTGAAGCTCTCTTT.

This clonotype appeared once. A read error may produce the germline difference seen at one junction end. This chain uses TRBV29-1 with TRBJ1-4; D is perhaps TRBD1 (5 bases). The CDR3 length is 13 residues. Germline loops: CDR1 SQVTM, CDR2 ANQGSEA. CDR3 in DNA: TGCAGTGCTGGGGCCTCAACTAATGAAAAACTGCTTTTT. It codes for CSAGASTNEKLLF.

This clonotype showed up many times. This chain connects TRBV6-2 or TRBV6-3 to TRBJ2-7, with D uncertain. The V gene lost 0 bases and the J gene lost 2 bases, with 11 bases spanning the gap. CDR1 is MNHEY, CDR2 SVGEGT, per germline. The CDR3 consists of 15 residues. The CDR3 sequence is CASSYSRAGAYEQYF. Written as DNA, the CDR3 is TGTGCCAGCAGTTACTCCCGAGCCGGAGCCTACGAGCAGTACTTC.

At least ten counts were recorded for this clonotype. The chain recombines TRBV9 with TRBJ1-4, with D unclear. The CDR3 consists of 14 residues. The germline V gene encodes CDR1 SGDLS and CDR2 YYNGEE. V dropped 4 bases and J dropped 6 bases, with 13 bases sitting between them. CDR3 loop: CASSPPGDHEKLFF. Here the CDR3 DNA reads TGTGCCAGCAGCCCCCCCGGGGATCATGAAAAACTGTTTTTT.

This clonotype has a handful of counts. J is TRBJ2-5 and V is TRBV7-2, with 8 bases lining up with TRBD2. Germline values: CDR1 SGHTA, CDR2 FQGNSA. The V and J ends lost 2 bases and 1 base, in that order; junction bases with no gene match: 6. CDR3 length equals 16 residues. DNA for the CDR3: TGTGCCAGCAGCTTATCTGAGACTAGCGTCCAAGAGACCCAGTACTTC. Its protein is CASSLSETSVQETQYF.

This clonotype was counted ten times or more. The V gene is TRBV20-1, the J gene TRBJ2-5; D is tentatively TRBD1 or TRBD2 (6 bases each). Trimming cost V 3 bases and J 5 bases, with 10 bases left between them. CDR3 length: 12 amino acids. Germline loops: CDR1 DFQATT, CDR2 SNEGSKA (reference sequence). The CDR3 loop is CSASPGGETQYF. The CDR3 DNA reads as TGCAGTGCTAGCCCCGGGGGCGAGACCCAGTACTTC.

This chain links TRBV5-1 with TRBJ2-7; no firm D call. CDR3 length: 11 amino acids. CDR1 and CDR2 (germline): SGHRS, YFSETQ. Trimming stripped 10 bases from V and 5 bases from J, with 13 bases between. The CDR3 region has the DNA TGCGCCCCTCAGAAGACCCACGAGCAGTACTTC. Its protein is CAPQKTHEQYF.

At least ten counts were recorded for this clonotype. This chain links TRBV20-1 with TRBJ1-1; D remains unclear. The CDR3 totals 14 residues. V was trimmed by 0 bases and J by 1 base, leaving 9 bases between them. CDR1 DFQATT and CDR2 SNEGSKA come from the germline V gene (reference sequence). The CDR3 region has the DNA TGCAGTGCTAGAGATCCCCGGCGGAACACTGAAGCTTTCTTT. It codes for CSARDPRRNTEAFF.

J is TRBJ2-2 and V is TRBV10-3; 12 bases match TRBD1. In germline, CDR1 is ENHRY, CDR2 SYGVKD. V gave up 3 bases and J gave up 4 bases; unmatched junction bases: 6. The CDR3 loop spans 17 amino acids. The CDR3 sequence: CAISDRGQGAATGELFF. Written as DNA, the CDR3 is TGTGCCATCAGTGATAGGGGACAGGGGGCGGCCACCGGGGAGCTGTTTTTT.

Only a few counts were recorded for this clonotype. An end of the junction differs from the germline gene, which may be a read error. The CDR3 sequence is CASSLELQVNTEAFF. CDR3 bases: TGCGCCAGCAGCTTAGAGCTACAGGTGAATACTGAAGCTTTCTTT. The chain is built from TRBV5-1 and TRBJ1-1; possible D gene TRBD1, 5 bases. This CDR3 has 15 residues. Germline V gives CDR1 SGHRS, CDR2 YFSETQ.

This clonotype was recorded a few times. The V call is TRBV9, the J call TRBJ1-4; 8 bases are a match to TRBD1. V gave up 0 bases and J gave up 7 bases; unmatched junction bases: 5. Germline V lookup: CDR1 SGDLS, CDR2 YYNGEE. This CDR3 has 15 amino acids. Here the CDR3 DNA reads TGTGCCAGCAGCGTAGGACAGGGGTGGTCTGAAAAACTGTTTTTT. It yields the protein CASSVGQGWSEKLFF.

This clonotype was seen a handful of times. The V gene is TRBV9, the J gene TRBJ2-7; 11 nucleotides line up with TRBD2. V lost 4 bases to trimming and J lost 5 bases; unmatched junction nucleotides: 8. The germline CDR1 and CDR2 sequences are SGDLS and YYNGEE. The CDR3 sequence is 15 residues long. For the CDR3, the DNA is TGTGCCAGCAGCTGGGAACTAGCGGGAGTTGACGAGCAGTACTTC. It translates to CASSWELAGVDEQYF. Based on the CDR3 plus reference TRBV9 and TRBJ2-7, the full variable domain is DSGVTQTPKHLITATGQRVTLRCSPRSGDLSVYWYQQSLDQGLQFLIQYYNGEERAKGNILERFSAQQFPDLHSELNLSSLELGDSALYFCASSWELAGVDEQYFGPGTRLTVT.

This clonotype was recorded at least ten times. The chain employs TRBV30 and TRBJ1-5; D may be TRBD1 (6 bases). V was pared by 0 bases and J by 7 bases, with 7 bases between. Germline loops: CDR1 GTSNPN, CDR2 SVGIG (reference sequence). The CDR3 sequence is 12 residues long. CDR3 protein: CAWSVQGQPQHF. As DNA, the CDR3 is TGTGCCTGGAGTGTACAGGGACAGCCCCAGCATTTT.

This clonotype was seen a few times. The chain couples TRBV20-1 to TRBJ2-7; no clear D gene. V was cut by 0 bases and J by 2 bases, with 11 bases left in between. Germline lookup yields CDR1 DFQATT and CDR2 SNEGSKA (reference sequence). CDR3 size: 14 residues. This chain's CDR3 is CSAREGGTTYEQYF. Here the CDR3 DNA reads TGCAGTGCTAGAGAAGGCGGTACGACCTACGAGCAGTACTTC.

In its sample, this clonotype was seen many times. The chain couples TRBV6-1 to TRBJ1-2, with 7 bases identical to TRBD1. V lost 6 bases to trimming and J lost 8 bases; unmatched junction nucleotides: 9. This CDR3 spans 13 amino acids. From germline, CDR1 is MNHNS and CDR2 SASEGT. The CDR3 loop reads CASSWRGLEGYTF. The CDR3, as DNA: TGTGCCAGCAGCTGGAGGGGGCTTGAGGGCTACACCTTC.

This clonotype showed up many times. This chain uses TRBV24-1 with TRBJ2-2; TRBD2 is a possible D gene (5 bases). The CDR3 extends over 13 amino acids. V gave up 2 bases and J gave up 5 bases, with 5 bases separating them. Germline V gene data show CDR1 as KGHDR and CDR2 as SFDVKD. This chain's CDR3 is CATSDWETGELFF. The DNA of the CDR3 is TGTGCCACCAGTGATTGGGAGACCGGGGAGCTGTTTTTT.

The V call is TRBV19, the J call TRBJ1-1; no definite D call. V lost 8 bases and J 13 bases, leaving 23 bases between the germline ends. The length of the CDR3 is 13 residues. Germline loops: CDR1 LNHDA, CDR2 SQIVND (reference sequence). The DNA for the CDR3 is TGTGCCAGTTATAAGAGAGATTCCACCGCTGTTTTCTTT. Its protein product is CASYKRDSTAVFF.

There are a few counts of this clonotype. The chain combines TRBV6-4 with TRBJ2-3, with TRBD2 matching over 12 bases. J lost 3 bases, V lost 3 bases, and 1 base had no gene match. Germline V gene data show CDR1 as MRHNA and CDR2 as SNTAGT. The CDR3 has 15 residues. The CDR3 is CASSEGTSGTDTQYF. The CDR3 DNA follows: TGTGCCAGCAGTGAAGGGACTAGCGGGACAGATACGCAGTATTTT.

This clonotype was counted a few times. The chain couples TRBV24-1 to TRBJ1-5, with TRBD1 as a possible D gene (6 bases). CDR3 size: 14 residues. In germline, CDR1 is KGHDR, CDR2 SFDVKD. The V gene lost 6 bases and the J gene lost 2 bases, with 10 bases spanning the gap. The CDR3 loop is CATSPRGGNQPQHF. CDR3 DNA sequence: TGTGCCACCAGTCCTAGGGGGGGCAATCAGCCCCAGCATTTT.

Many counts were recorded for this clonotype. The chain recombines TRBV28 with TRBJ1-5; unclear D gene. Germline V gene data show CDR1 as MDHEN and CDR2 as SYDVKM. Deletions cut 5 bases from V and 7 bases from J, with 30 bases between. This CDR3 is 19 amino acids long. The chain's CDR3 is CASSPWVGFPEILRQPQHF. In nucleotides, the CDR3 is TGTGCCAGCAGTCCCTGGGTGGGGTTCCCCGAAATTTTGAGACAGCCCCAGCATTTT. The variable domain in full, completed from reference TRBV28 and TRBJ1-5, reads DVKVTQSSRYLVKRTGEKVFLECVQDMDHENMFWYRQDPGLGLRLIYFSYDVKMKEKGDIPEGYSVSREKKERFSLILESASTNQTSMYLCASSPWVGFPEILRQPQHFGDGTRLSIL.